Below, 22 T cell receptor beta chains from the same sample are listed, as sequenced in a study of cytomegalovirus exposure and HLA in healthy donors. In the PCR, 60 Vbeta and 13 Jbeta primers were used. Assay: immunoSEQ multiplex PCR; the TCRdb copy retains only in-frame clones and omits some. The table shows around 150,000 clones, with about two thirds occurring only once. Sequencing used PBMCs. These receptors were taken from a woman younger than 45 in good health and CMV-seronegative.

There are a few counts of this clone. This chain's CDR3 is CASSQPTAALSKNIQYF. The CDR3 nucleotides are TGCGCCAGCAGCCAACCGACAGCCGCTTTATCCAAAAACATTCAGTACTTC. The chain employs TRBV4-1 and TRBJ2-4; possible D gene TRBD1, 5 bases. The V and J ends lost 2 bases and 2 bases respectively, with 16 bases between them. The CDR3 sequence is 17 residues long. Germline lookup yields CDR1 MGHRA and CDR2 YSYEKL.

This clone was counted only a few times. The sample contains more than one DNA sequence encoding this CDR3. The J gene is TRBJ2-1, the V gene TRBV27; possible D gene TRBD1, 5 bases. Looked up from germline, CDR1 is MNHEY and CDR2 is SMNVEV (reference sequence). The CDR3 is 14 residues long. Trimming shortened V by 2 bases and J by 4 bases, and 9 bases separated the two germline ends. CDR3 loop: CASSLGHLYNEQFF. CDR3 nucleotides: TGTGCCAGCAGTTTAGGACATTTGTACAATGAGCAGTTCTTC.

This clone was counted a single time. The chain is built from TRBV4-2 and TRBJ1-3, with D tentatively TRBD1 (6 bases). The CDR3 has 14 amino acids. V lost 1 base to trimming and J lost 8 bases, with 12 bases between them. Germline values: CDR1 LGHNA, CDR2 YNFKEQ. The DNA for the CDR3 is TGTGCCAGCAGCCAAGGGCAGGGGATACACACCATATATTTT. This sequence encodes CASSQGQGIHTIYF.

The chain links TRBV2 to TRBJ2-7, with D unclear. The V and J ends lost 6 bases and 2 bases respectively, with 14 bases between them. The CDR3 totals 14 residues. CDR1 and CDR2 from the germline V gene are SNHLY and FYNNEI. CDR3 nucleotides: TGTGCCAGCAGGAAGACAACAGAACCCTACGAGCAGTACTTC. This encodes CASRKTTEPYEQYF.

The gene calls are TRBV19 and TRBJ1-1; D is possibly TRBD1 (6 bases). There are 15 residues in the CDR3. V lost 7 bases and J 0 bases, leaving 15 bases between the germline ends. The germline V gene encodes CDR1 LNHDA and CDR2 SQIVND (reference sequence). CDR3 coding DNA: TGTGCCAGTAACCTAGGACAGCTACTGAACACTGAAGCTTTCTTT. Protein product: CASNLGQLLNTEAFF. Drawing the rest from reference TRBV19 and TRBJ1-1, the complete variable domain is DGGITQSPKYLFRKEGQNVTLSCEQNLNHDAMYWYRQDPGQGLRLIYYSQIVNDFQKGDIAEGYSVSREKKESFPLTVTSAQKNPTAFYLCASNLGQLLNTEAFFGQGTRLTVV.

The chain combines TRBV6-5 with TRBJ2-3; weak D call: TRBD2 (6 bases). With 7 bases removed from V and 3 bases from J, the gap between germline ends came to 14 bases. CDR3 length equals 14 residues. Germline V lookup: CDR1 MNHEY, CDR2 SVGAGI. Written as DNA, the CDR3 is TGTGCCAGCAACCAACTAGCAGAGACAGATACGCAGTATTTT. It specifies CASNQLAETDTQYF.

This chain uses TRBV13 with TRBJ2-1; 9 bases are a match to TRBD2. V dropped 3 bases and J dropped 7; count of bases not matched to a gene: 13. CDR1 PRHDT and CDR2 FYEKMQ come from the germline V gene (reference sequence). The CDR3 runs to 17 residues. This CDR3 reads CASSFGPLAGLGNEQFF. The DNA for the CDR3 is TGTGCCAGCAGCTTCGGACCGCTAGCGGGATTAGGGAATGAGCAGTTCTTC.

The rearrangement joins TRBV6-1 to TRBJ1-1; D call uncertain. CDR1 MNHNS and CDR2 SASEGT come from the germline V gene. The CDR3 contains 16 residues. The V end was cut by 1 base, the J end by 1 base, with 13 bases between. The CDR3 region is CASSEGWRTKNTEAFF. CDR3 coding DNA: TGTGCCAGCAGTGAAGGTTGGAGAACGAAGAACACTGAAGCTTTCTTT.

This clone has only one observation. V usage is TRBV6-5 and J usage is TRBJ2-3; 9 bases align to TRBD1. Germline V lookup: CDR1 MNHEY, CDR2 SVGAGI. The CDR3 is 14 amino acids. V was pared by 6 bases and J by 5 bases, with 6 bases of the junction left unmatched. Here the CDR3 DNA reads TGTGCCAGCAGGAGGACAGGGGTTCAAGATACGCAGTATTTT. Translation gives CASRRTGVQDTQYF.

This chain links TRBV10-3 with TRBJ1-1; 10 bases map to TRBD1. The CDR3 length is 15 residues. Germline V CDR1 and CDR2: ENHRY, SYGVKD. Unmatched junction bases numbered 12, after V lost 3 bases and J lost 11 bases. The DNA for the CDR3 is TGTGCCATCAGTGATAAGGGTGTGCTGGACAGGGGGGCTTTCTTT. Protein sequence: CAISDKGVLDRGAFF.

Concerning this clone itself: An end of the junction does not agree with germline; a read error may underlie this. The V and J genes are TRBV6-5 and TRBJ2-7; 7 bases map to TRBD1. The length of the CDR3 is 12 residues. Germline CDR1 is MNHEY and CDR2 is SVGAGI. This CDR3 reads CASSLRGTDPFF. CDR3 nucleotide sequence: TGTGCCAGCAGCCTCAGGGGGACAGACCCGTTCTTC.

The chain has TRBV18 and TRBJ2-7; 7 positions agree with TRBD1. The junction had 10 bases not matched to a gene; V was cut back by 6 bases and J by 2 bases. The CDR3 sequence is 15 residues long. CDR1 KGHSH and CDR2 LQKENI come from the germline V gene. CDR3 sequence: CASSNTKDRTYEQYF. The DNA for the CDR3 is TGTGCCAGCTCGAACACCAAGGACAGGACCTACGAGCAGTACTTC.

The V and J genes are TRBV18 and TRBJ1-2; no definite D call. Germline lookup yields CDR1 KGHSH and CDR2 LQKENI. With 2 bases removed from V and 8 bases from J, the gap between germline ends came to 12 bases. CDR3 length equals 13 residues. In nucleotides, the CDR3 is TGTGCCAGCTCACCAGAGGCCCGGAGAGGCTACACCTTC. Its translation: CASSPEARRGYTF.

V and J are TRBV6-5 and TRBJ1-2; maybe TRBD1 (6 bases). The CDR3 extends over 14 amino acids. V was clipped by 4 bases and J by 7 bases, with 16 bases between them. The germline V gene has CDR1 MNHEY and CDR2 SVGAGI. CDR3 sequence: CASSSSGVQGGYTF. The CDR3 region has the DNA TGTGCCAGCAGTTCTTCAGGGGTTCAGGGTGGCTACACCTTC.

There are a few counts of this clone. This chain links TRBV4-3 with TRBJ2-1, with 9 nucleotides matching TRBD1. V was pared by 1 base and J by 5 bases, with 9 bases of the junction left unmatched. Germline V gene sequence: CDR1 LGHNA, CDR2 YSLEER. This CDR3 region has 17 residues. As DNA, the CDR3 is TGCGCCAGCAGCCAAGCCACCGGGACAGGGCGAAACAATGAGCAGTTCTTC. Its translation: CASSQATGTGRNNEQFF.

The chain joins TRBV5-1 to TRBJ2-3; TRBD2 matches at 9 bases. CDR1 and CDR2 (germline): SGHRS, YFSETQ. CDR3 length: 15 residues. The junction had 6 bases not matched to a gene; V was cut back by 5 bases and J by 2 bases. Here the CDR3 reads CASSISGGYTDTQYF. CDR3 nucleotide sequence: TGCGCCAGCAGTATCAGCGGGGGGTACACAGATACGCAGTATTTT.

J is TRBJ2-3 and V is TRBV7-6, with D possibly being TRBD2 (7 bases). The CDR3 covers 15 residues. The germline gives CDR1 SGHVS, CDR2 FNYEAQ. Trimming cost V 1 base and J 5 bases, with 13 bases left between them. The CDR3 is CASSLVGGAIDTQYF. DNA for the CDR3: TGTGCCAGCAGCTTAGTTGGGGGGGCCATAGATACGCAGTATTTT.

V and J are TRBV7-8 and TRBJ2-7; a possible D gene is TRBD1 (6 bases). V was trimmed by 1 base and J by 8 bases, leaving 12 bases between them. The CDR3 is 13 residues long. Germline CDR1 is SGHVS and CDR2 is FQNEAQ. The DNA of the CDR3 is TGTGCCAGCAGCTTAGAAGGGACAAGCAAGCAGTACTTC. This translates into CASSLEGTSKQYF.

The chain recombines TRBV2 with TRBJ2-7, with 7 nucleotides matching TRBD1. The CDR3 totals 12 residues. J was trimmed by 3 bases and V by 6 bases; bases with no gene match: 2. Germline CDR1 and CDR2: SNHLY and FYNNEI. The CDR3 loop reads CASRRDSYEQYF. Written as DNA, the CDR3 is TGTGCCAGCAGGAGGGACAGCTACGAGCAGTACTTC.

A single count supports this clone. The V gene is TRBV30, the J gene TRBJ1-5; D is possibly TRBD1 (5 bases). The CDR3 loop spans 17 amino acids. The ends were cut back, 3 bases at V and 6 bases at J, with 24 bases in the middle. Germline CDR1 GTSNPN, CDR2 SVGIG (reference sequence). This CDR3 is CAWRASPPAGRIQPQHF. For the CDR3, the DNA is TGTGCCTGGAGAGCATCCCCCCCCGCAGGGCGGATTCAGCCCCAGCATTTT. Looking up the rest from reference TRBV30 and TRBJ1-5 gives the full variable domain: SQTIHQWPATLVQPVGSPLSLECTVEGTSNPNLYWYRQAAGRGLQLLFYSVGIGQISSEVPQNLSASRPQDRQFILSSKKLLLSDSGFYLCAWRASPPAGRIQPQHFGDGTRLSIL.

This clone was picked up a small number of times. The rearrangement links TRBV30 to TRBJ1-4; 9 nucleotides line up with TRBD1. The CDR3 sequence is 17 residues long. Germline V gene lookup returns CDR1 GTSNPN and CDR2 SVGIG (reference sequence). Trimming cost V 5 bases and J 6 bases; bases outside gene matches: 16. CDR3 protein: CAWDPAGDRAWDEKLFF. In DNA form, the CDR3 reads TGTGCCTGGGACCCCGCGGGGGACAGGGCGTGGGATGAAAAACTGTTTTTT.

The V and J genes are TRBV28 and TRBJ2-1; 8 bases are shared with TRBD2. The CDR3 is 15 residues long. CDR1 MDHEN and CDR2 SYDVKM come from the germline V gene. Trimming at V came to 6 bases and at J to 0 bases, leaving 4 bases not matched to a gene. The DNA for the CDR3 is TGTGCCAGCAGCCTGAGCGGGAGCTCCTACAATGAGCAGTTCTTC. Residues: CASSLSGSSYNEQFF.